The rows below give T cell receptor beta chains drawn from one sample of a study of PD-1 blockade in mismatch repair-deficient tumors. Assay: immunoSEQ multiplex PCR; the TCRdb copy retains only in-frame clones and omits some. Counted here are 70,000 to 90,000 clones, approximately 80% occurring once; the ten biggest clones make up around 5.1%. The material sequenced was peripheral blood, taken 44 weeks after starting pembrolizumab. The receptors originated from an adult with mismatch repair-deficient cancer. The CDR3 runs from the conserved cysteine through the conserved F or W. The D gene is left open where the match is weak. Size tells how often a clone was seen (once, few, many) or the class of an expanded clone, and some rows leave it out.

v_call	d_call	j_call	clone_size	cdr3_aa	cdr3_nt
TRBV6-1	NA	TRBJ1-5	NA	CATRRSSQPQHF	TGTGCCACCCGCCGGTCTAGTCAGCCCCAGCATTTT
TRBV9	TRBD1	TRBJ2-7	NA	CASSLGTGLGSYEQYF	TGTGCCAGCAGCCTCGGGACAGGGTTAGGCTCCTACGAGCAGTACTTC
TRBV19	TRBD1	TRBJ1-2	few	CASSIPTGGGYTF	TGTGCCAGTAGTATCCCCACAGGGGGAGGCTACACCTTC
TRBV2	TRBD1	TRBJ2-5	NA	CASRGGTGARETQYF	TGTGCCAGCAGGGGGGGGACAGGGGCACGGGAGACCCAGTACTTC
TRBV4-1	NA	TRBJ2-1	few	CASSQDRRSSSYNEQFF	TGCGCCAGCAGCCAAGATAGAAGAAGTAGCTCCTACAATGAGCAGTTCTTC
TRBV2	TRBD2	TRBJ2-5	NA	CASSATSDGTQYF	TGTGCCAGCAGCGCCACTAGCGACGGGACCCAGTACTTC
TRBV29-1	TRBD1	TRBJ1-4	NA	CSGRTGAGEKLFF	TGCAGCGGGAGGACAGGCGCGGGGGAAAAACTGTTTTTT
TRBV4-3	TRBD2	TRBJ2-1	NA	CASSQEGTSGYNEQFF	TGCGCCAGCAGCCAAGAGGGGACTAGCGGCTACAATGAGCAGTTCTTC
TRBV4-3	NA	TRBJ1-2	NA	CASSQDVGSQRYTF	TGCGCCAGCAGCCAAGACGTGGGCAGTCAACGCTACACCTTC
TRBV7-9	NA	TRBJ1-4	NA	CASSPKRGGLGEKLFF	TGTGCCAGCAGCCCGAAGCGGGGAGGCCTTGGGGAAAAACTGTTTTTT
TRBV28	NA	TRBJ1-2	few	CASRGFGLDGYTF	TGTGCCAGCAGGGGGTTTGGCCTTGATGGCTACACCTTC
TRBV6-5	NA	TRBJ2-1	NA	CASSYEANPYNEQFF	TGTGCCAGCAGTTACGAAGCCAACCCCTACAATGAGCAGTTCTTC
TRBV28	NA	TRBJ1-5	NA	CASSDARGNQPQHF	TGTGCCAGCAGCGACGCTAGGGGCAATCAGCCCCAGCATTTT
TRBV10-1	NA	TRBJ2-5	NA	CASSGDLKETQYF	TGCGCCAGCAGTGGGGATTTGAAAGAGACCCAGTACTTC
TRBV18	NA	TRBJ2-5	NA	CASSPAGQETQYF	TGTGCCAGCTCACCCGCAGGCCAAGAGACCCAGTACTTC
TRBV11-2	NA	TRBJ1-1	NA	CASTQQRGSTEAFF	TGTGCCAGCACTCAGCAGAGGGGGAGCACTGAAGCTTTCTTT
TRBV7-3	TRBD1	TRBJ2-6	once	CASSWDRASGANVLTF	TGTGCCAGCAGTTGGGACAGGGCCTCTGGGGCCAACGTCCTGACTTTC
TRBV11-2	NA	TRBJ2-3	NA	CASSPDVGSPSQYF	TGTGCCAGCAGCCCCGATGTCGGATCTCCAAGCCAGTATTTT
TRBV4-3	NA	TRBJ2-2	NA	CASSQGFGNTGELFF	TGCGCCAGCAGCCAAGGATTTGGCAACACCGGGGAGCTGTTTTTT
TRBV4-2	NA	TRBJ1-2	NA	CASSQAGGVGYTF	TGTGCCAGCAGCCAAGCGGGGGGGGTTGGCTACACCTTC
TRBV6-1	TRBD1	TRBJ2-1	NA	CASSSDRAVYNEQFF	TGTGCCAGCAGTAGTGACAGGGCCGTCTACAATGAGCAGTTCTTC
TRBV29-1	NA	TRBJ1-1	NA	CSVDLEAFF	TGCAGCGTTGATCTGGAGGCTTTCTTT
TRBV9	NA	TRBJ2-4	NA	CASSVALGAKNIQYF	TGTGCCAGCAGCGTAGCTCTGGGAGCCAAAAACATTCAGTACTTC
TRBV9	TRBD2	TRBJ2-3	once	CASSATSGTTDTQYF	TGTGCCAGCAGCGCGACTAGCGGGACCACAGATACGCAGTATTTT
TRBV7-6	NA	TRBJ2-1	NA	CASSLNEENEQFF	TGTGCCAGCAGCTTAAATGAGGAGAATGAGCAGTTCTTC
TRBV10-2	NA	TRBJ2-5	few	CASSGRRETQYF	TGCGCCAGCAGTGGACGGCGAGAGACCCAGTACTTC
TRBV2	NA	TRBJ1-2	NA	CASKVRDGYTF	TGTGCCAGCAAGGTTAGAGACGGCTACACCTTC
TRBV29-1	NA	TRBJ1-3	NA	CSGAGPADTIYF	TGCAGCGGGGCTGGGCCGGCCGACACCATATATTTT
TRBV9	NA	TRBJ2-1	NA	CASSVRSGPDNEQFF	TGTGCCAGCAGCGTAAGATCGGGGCCCGACAATGAGCAGTTCTTC
TRBV10-1	NA	TRBJ2-3	NA	CASSAVATRTDTQYF	TGCGCCAGCAGTGCCGTGGCGACTCGCACAGATACGCAGTATTTT
TRBV30	NA	TRBJ2-7	NA	CAWSPGSGPRDEQYF	TGTGCCTGGAGTCCCGGAAGCGGACCAAGGGACGAGCAGTACTTC
TRBV23-1	TRBD2	TRBJ2-3	NA	CASSQSGGRGPDTQYF	TGCGCCAGCAGTCAATCCGGCGGGAGAGGCCCAGATACGCAGTATTTT
TRBV4-3	NA	TRBJ2-7	NA	CASSDPGGSLYEQYF	TGCGCCAGCTCAGACCCGGGGGGCTCCCTCTACGAGCAGTACTTC
TRBV5-5	TRBD2	TRBJ2-1	NA	CASSTPIAGAYNEQFF	TGTGCCAGCAGCACACCCATAGCGGGGGCCTACAATGAGCAGTTCTTC
TRBV7-6	NA	TRBJ2-5	NA	CASSLTGTADGETQYF	TGTGCCAGCAGCTTAACCGGGACGGCAGACGGAGAGACCCAGTACTTC
TRBV5-4	TRBD1	TRBJ2-5	NA	CASSLDRETQYF	TGTGCCAGCAGCTTAGACAGGGAAACCCAGTACTTC
TRBV19	NA	TRBJ2-2	NA	CASSVSVGLRTGELFF	TGTGCTAGTAGTGTCAGTGTAGGGTTGAGGACCGGGGAGCTGTTTTTT
TRBV5-1	TRBD2	TRBJ2-1	NA	CASSSTSGSHEQFF	TGCGCCAGCAGCTCGACTAGCGGGAGTCATGAGCAGTTCTTC
TRBV7-3	NA	TRBJ1-1	NA	CASSSTQTEGMNTEAFF	TGTGCCAGCAGCTCGACCCAAACGGAGGGAATGAACACTGAAGCTTTCTTT
TRBV11-3	NA	TRBJ2-3	NA	CASSLASWGAGTQYF	TGTGCCAGCAGCCTGGCGAGCTGGGGGGCAGGGACGCAGTATTTT
TRBV7-3	NA	TRBJ2-5	NA	CASSSSGTQETQYF	TGTGCCAGCAGCTCATCGGGGACGCAAGAGACCCAGTACTTC
TRBV6-1	NA	TRBJ2-3	NA	CASSMGGQGTDTQYF	TGTGCCAGCAGCATGGGGGGCCAGGGGACAGATACGCAGTATTTT
TRBV18	TRBD2	TRBJ2-7	NA	CASSLGLAESYEQYF	TGTGCCAGCTCCCTGGGACTAGCGGAATCATACGAGCAGTACTTC
TRBV5-1	NA	TRBJ2-1	NA	CASSLARGYEQFF	TGCGCCAGCAGCTTGGCCAGGGGTTATGAGCAGTTCTTC
TRBV11-2	NA	TRBJ2-6	once	CASRSYVVSGANVLTF	TGTGCCAGCAGAAGCTACGTCGTTTCTGGGGCCAACGTCCTGACTTTC
TRBV7-9	NA	TRBJ2-3	NA	CASSLARDTDTQYF	TGTGCCAGCAGCTTAGCGCGGGACACAGATACGCAGTATTTT
TRBV4-2	TRBD2	TRBJ2-4	NA	CASSQGIGTLAGEGAKNIQYF	TGTGCCAGCAGCCAAGGGATAGGGACACTAGCGGGAGAGGGTGCCAAAAACATTCAGTACTTC
TRBV6-5	NA	TRBJ2-2	NA	CASSYGGPGELFF	TGTGCCAGCAGTTACGGAGGGCCCGGGGAGCTGTTTTTT
TRBV4-2	TRBD1	TRBJ2-7	once	CASSQSGTGGKEQYF	TGTGCCAGCAGCCAGTCCGGGACAGGGGGCAAAGAGCAGTACTTC
TRBV19	NA	TRBJ2-4	NA	CASTTGSENIQYF	TGTGCCAGCACTACAGGTTCCGAAAACATTCAGTACTTC
TRBV6-1	TRBD1	TRBJ1-4	NA	CASTGQGSGREKLFF	TGTGCCAGCACAGGACAGGGAAGCGGACGTGAAAAACTGTTTTTT